Each of the 16 T cell receptor beta chains below was sequenced from the same sample in a study of T cell responses to AZD1222 COVID-19 vaccine. Data came from immunoSEQ multiplex PCR; TCRdb stores just in-frame clones and leaves some out. The repertoire holds about 150,000 clones, with 80% to 90% as singletons. The specimen was peripheral blood, collected on day 0 of AZD1222 vaccination. The receptors were gathered from an adult in good health.

This chain links TRBV6-5 with TRBJ1-6; no reliable D call. Trimming took 7 bases from V and 10 from J, leaving 11 bases between them. The germline gives CDR1 MNHEY, CDR2 SVGAGI. The CDR3 has 12 residues. CDR3 bases: TGTGCCAGCACCGAAGGGATCTCACCCCTCCACTTT. Protein: CASTEGISPLHF.

The chain links TRBV7-2 to TRBJ2-5; D is uncertain. The CDR3 length is 15 residues. CDR1 and CDR2 (germline): SGHTA, FQGNSA. V dropped 1 base and J dropped 2 bases, with 11 bases sitting between them. CDR3 coding DNA: TGTGCCAGCAGCTTAGAGGTAAAAGTTCAAGAGACCCAGTACTTC. The encoded protein is CASSLEVKVQETQYF.

The chain uses TRBV5-1 and TRBJ1-4; 8 bases agree with TRBD1. From germline, CDR1 is SGHRS and CDR2 YFSETQ. Trimming took 4 bases from V and 12 from J; bases not matched to a gene: 8. CDR3 size: 13 residues. CDR3 protein: CASSVRGQGELFF. The CDR3 DNA reads TGCGCCAGCAGCGTTCGAGGACAGGGTGAACTGTTTTTT.

This rearrangement joins TRBV19 to TRBJ2-5; D uncertain. The CDR3 is 13 residues long. Germline V gene lookup returns CDR1 LNHDA and CDR2 SQIVND (reference sequence). Trimming removed 5 bases at V and 2 bases at J, with 9 bases between. The CDR3 nucleotides read TGTGCCAGTAGTCGACAACCTCAAGAGACCCAGTACTTC. It is translated as CASSRQPQETQYF. Full variable domain (rest looked up from reference TRBV19 and TRBJ2-5): DGGITQSPKYLFRKEGQNVTLSCEQNLNHDAMYWYRQDPGQGLRLIYYSQIVNDFQKGDIAEGYSVSREKKESFPLTVTSAQKNPTAFYLCASSRQPQETQYFGPGTRLLVL.

The V call is TRBV6-5, the J call TRBJ1-4; D gene uncertain. CDR1 is MNHEY, CDR2 SVGAGI, per germline. The V end lost 8 bases, the J end lost 3 bases, and 16 bases lay between the germline ends. The CDR3 extends over 15 amino acids. The CDR3 DNA reads as TGTGCCAGCGGCCCATGGGTGCAAGCTAATGAAAAACTGTTTTTT. Translation gives CASGPWVQANEKLFF.

DNA of the CDR3: TGCGCCAGCAGCGAGGAAGCAGGGGGAGCTAACTATGGCTACACCTTC. It specifies CASSEEAGGANYGYTF. This chain joins TRBV5-1 and TRBJ1-2; 7 nucleotides line up with TRBD1. After removal of 4 bases from V and 0 bases from J, the junction contained 9 bases not matched to a gene. Germline V lookup: CDR1 SGHRS, CDR2 YFSETQ. This CDR3 is built from 16 residues.

Points on this clone: The same CDR3 arises from other DNA sequences in this sample as well. This sequence joins TRBV5-1 and TRBJ1-1; TRBD1 is a possible D gene (5 bases). CDR1 and CDR2 (germline): SGHRS, YFSETQ. The CDR3 totals 13 residues. Trimming shortened V by 4 bases and J by 3 bases, and 10 bases separated the two germline ends. The CDR3 here is CASSLGGDTEAFF. CDR3 in DNA: TGCGCCAGCAGCCTTGGGGGGGACACTGAAGCTTTCTTT.

The chain carries TRBV6-5 and TRBJ1-1; D might be TRBD1 (6 bases). This CDR3 is 13 amino acids long. Germline CDR1 is MNHEY and CDR2 is SVGAGI. V was trimmed by 6 bases and J by 11 bases, leaving 19 bases between them. The CDR3 loop is CASRLPGQAKAFF. For the CDR3, the DNA is TGTGCCAGCAGGCTTCCGGGACAAGCGAAGGCTTTCTTT.

This chain joins TRBV18 and TRBJ2-1, with 8 bases that match TRBD2. The CDR3 spans 17 residues. V shed 3 bases and J 8 bases; nucleotides not matched to a gene: 15. Germline CDR1 KGHSH, CDR2 LQKENI. The CDR3 DNA reads TGTGCCAGCTCACCCCCCGGGACGCGGGGGGCGGGCGATGAGCAGTTCTTC. This translates into CASSPPGTRGAGDEQFF.

This clone was seen a handful of times. In DNA, the CDR3 is TGTGCCAGCTCACCATTCGGACAGGGTATTAATGAAAAACTGTTTTTT. Translating gives CASSPFGQGINEKLFF. The V and J genes are TRBV18 and TRBJ1-4; TRBD1 matches 8 bases. The CDR3 is made up of 16 amino acids. V gave up 2 bases and J gave up 4 bases; unmatched junction bases: 6. CDR1 is KGHSH and CDR2 is LQKENI in the germline V gene.

This sequence joins TRBV7-9 and TRBJ2-5, with D unclear. Trimming stripped 2 bases from V and 3 bases from J, with 7 bases between. The germline CDR1 and CDR2 sequences are SEHNR and FQNEAQ (reference sequence). CDR3 length equals 13 residues. The CDR3 protein is CASSLTTEETQYF. CDR3 DNA sequence: TGTGCCAGCAGCTTAACCACAGAAGAGACCCAGTACTTC.

This sequence joins TRBV7-9 and TRBJ2-3; D is unclear. The germline gives CDR1 SEHNR, CDR2 FQNEAQ (reference sequence). Deletions cut 1 base from V and 1 base from J, with 3 bases between. CDR3 length: 13 amino acids. The CDR3, as DNA: TGTGCCAGCAGCTTAGGAGGCACAGATACGCAGTATTTT. This codes for CASSLGGTDTQYF.

The J gene is TRBJ1-1, the V gene TRBV29-1, with TRBD1 matching over 8 bases. In germline, CDR1 is SQVTM, CDR2 ANQGSEA. V gave up 4 bases and J gave up 3 bases; unmatched junction bases: 4. CDR3 size: 13 residues. The CDR3 spells CSVARGRDTEAFF. CDR3 sequence (DNA): TGCAGCGTTGCCAGGGGGCGGGACACTGAAGCTTTCTTT.

The V call is TRBV14, the J call TRBJ1-5; TRBD1 aligns across 7 bases. The CDR3 is 17 residues long. From germline, CDR1 is SGHDN and CDR2 FVKESK. The V gene end was trimmed by 1 base and the J gene end by 0 bases; junction bases not matched to a gene: 6. The CDR3 loop is CASSQVTGAISNQPQHF. The CDR3 bases are TGTGCCAGCAGCCAAGTAACAGGGGCGATTAGCAATCAGCCCCAGCATTTT.

The chain carries TRBV29-1 and TRBJ2-3; D unresolved. The CDR3 length is 15 residues. V was trimmed by 3 bases and J by 0 bases, leaving 13 bases between them. The V gene's germline CDR1 is SQVTM and CDR2 ANQGSEA. CDR3 coding DNA: TGCAGCGTTGAGGCAGTTGTAGGGAGCACAGATACGCAGTATTTT. The encoded protein is CSVEAVVGSTDTQYF.

J is TRBJ2-7 and V is TRBV7-2; D might be TRBD2 (7 bases). Deletions cut 5 bases from V and 2 bases from J, with 16 bases between. CDR1 and CDR2 (germline): SGHTA, FQGNSA. The CDR3 extends over 15 amino acids. The CDR3 is CASSASVGGPYEQYF. The CDR3 region has the DNA TGTGCCAGCAGCGCTAGCGTGGGGGGGCCCTACGAGCAGTACTTC. Looking up the rest from reference TRBV7-2 and TRBJ2-7 gives the full variable domain: GAGVSQSPSNKVTEKGKDVELRCDPISGHTALYWYRQSLGQGLEFLIYFQGNSAPDKSGLPSDRFSAERTGGSVSTLTIQRTQQEDSAVYLCASSASVGGPYEQYFGPGTRLTVT.